One sample yielded the 29 T cell receptor beta chains listed below, sequenced in a study of T cells in women clearing cervical HPV infection. Profiled with immunoSEQ multiplex PCR; TCRdb holds only in-frame clones, not every one. Its table lists about 48,000 clones. Material: blood buffy coat. These receptors were taken from a woman aged 18 to 75 with a cervical HPV16 infection that either progressed to CIN3+ or cleared (not recorded which).

Turning to this clone: The read halts 3 residues ahead of the CDR3 end, with the missing end drawn from the germline J gene. The rearrangement joins TRBV28 to TRBJ2-7, with a tentative D call TRBD1 (5 bases). Trimming took 8 bases from V and 1 from J, leaving 9 bases between them. The germline V gene has CDR1 MDHEN and CDR2 SYDVKM. The CDR3 spans 12 residues. This chain's CDR3 is CASRTPSYEQYF. CDR3 DNA (partial): TGTGCCAGCCGGACACCATCCTACGAG.

With regard to this clone: The read terminates 3 residues before the CDR3 end, so the remaining end is supplied by the germline J gene. The genes are TRBV4-2 and TRBJ2-7; 8 nucleotides align to TRBD2. CDR1 and CDR2 from the germline V gene are LGHNA and YNFKEQ. V lost 1 base to trimming and J lost 6 bases; unmatched junction nucleotides: 14. The CDR3 runs 17 residues. The CDR3 is CASSQVSKSGGRIEQYF. The covered CDR3 bases are TGTGCCAGCAGCCAAGTAAGCAAGTCGGGGGGGCGGATCGAG.

A note on this clone: The read falls 3 residues short of the CDR3 end, and the missing part is taken from the germline J gene. J is TRBJ2-5 and V is TRBV2, with 8 bases matching TRBD2. Germline lookup yields CDR1 SNHLY and CDR2 FYNNEI. With 4 bases clipped from V and 2 bases from J, the junction kept 15 bases outside the gene matches. The CDR3 contains 18 residues. The part of the CDR3 DNA that was read is TGTGCCAGCAGTGGGCCCCGGGGTCGCGGGAGGACTCAAGAGACC. It translates to CASSGPRGRGRTQET. The whole CDR3 region reads CASSGPRGRGRTQETQYF.

As regards this clone: Sequencing ends 3 residues short of the CDR3 end; the germline J gene provides the rest. The rearrangement links TRBV20-1 to TRBJ2-5, with 9 bases that match TRBD2. The CDR3 is made up of 16 amino acids. CDR1 DFQATT and CDR2 SNEGSKA come from the germline V gene (reference sequence). With V trimmed by 0 bases and J by 4 bases, 9 bases remained unmatched. This CDR3 is CSARDSYSGRRETQYF. CDR3 bases read: TGCAGTGCTAGAGATTCTTATAGCGGGAGAAGAGAGACC.

As to this clone: The CDR3 end lies 3 residues beyond the end of the read and is filled in from the germline J gene. This chain joins TRBV28 and TRBJ1-3; TRBD1 is a possible D gene (5 bases). Trimming pared 4 bases from V and 4 bases from J, leaving 14 bases between. The CDR3 length is 15 residues. From germline, CDR1 is MDHEN and CDR2 SYDVKM. CDR3 in amino acids: CASSYRPPRGNTIYF. The sequenced CDR3 bases are TGTGCCAGCAGTTACAGGCCCCCGAGGGGAAACACC. Drawing the rest from reference TRBV28 and TRBJ1-3, the complete variable domain is DVKVTQSSRYLVKRTGEKVFLECVQDMDHENMFWYRQDPGLGLRLIYFSYDVKMKEKGDIPEGYSVSREKKERFSLILESASTNQTSMYLCASSYRPPRGNTIYFGEGSWLTVV.

As for this clone: The read ends 3 residues before the CDR3 terminus; that terminus is restored from the germline J gene. The V call is TRBV28, the J call TRBJ1-4, with a possible D match to TRBD1 (6 bases). Between the trimmed V and J ends, which lost 3 bases and 8 bases, there was a span of 16 bases. The CDR3 length is 15 residues. The germline V gene has CDR1 MDHEN and CDR2 SYDVKM. CDR3 sequence: CASSFYKAGAEKLFF. The CDR3 bases that were read are TGTGCCAGCAGTTTCTATAAGGCGGGGGCCGAAAAA. Based on the CDR3 plus reference TRBV28 and TRBJ1-4, the full variable domain is DVKVTQSSRYLVKRTGEKVFLECVQDMDHENMFWYRQDPGLGLRLIYFSYDVKMKEKGDIPEGYSVSREKKERFSLILESASTNQTSMYLCASSFYKAGAEKLFFGSGTQLSVL.

Turning to this clone: The read terminates 3 residues ahead of where the CDR3 ends, so the germline J gene completes it. This chain links TRBV19 with TRBJ2-7; 9 bases align to TRBD2. Germline CDR1 reads LNHDA; CDR2 reads SQIVND (reference sequence). V trimming: 10 bases; J trimming: 5 bases; junction bases outside the gene matches: 15. The CDR3 covers 15 residues. The CDR3 reads CATRKGSGRSDEQYF. The sequenced part of the CDR3 DNA is TGTGCCACCCGTAAGGGCAGCGGGAGGTCGGACGAG.

Note on this clone: The CDR3 end is not reached by the read, which stops 3 residues before it; the germline J gene fills it in. The rearrangement uses TRBV6-1 and TRBJ1-5, with unresolved D. The V gene lost 0 bases and the J gene lost 7 bases, with 7 bases spanning the gap. CDR3 length: 13 residues. Germline loops: CDR1 MNHNS, CDR2 SASEGT. Partial CDR3 DNA: TGTGCCAGCAGTGAAGCGCTTCTACAGCCC. This gives the protein CASSEALLQP. Given in full, the CDR3 is CASSEALLQPQHF.

As regards this clone: The CDR3 is cut off 3 residues early in the read; its end comes from the germline J gene. V gene TRBV14 combines with J gene TRBJ1-6, with 10 bases lining up with TRBD1. The ends lost 2 bases at V and 7 bases at J; junction bases unmatched: 5. The CDR3 has 16 residues. Germline values: CDR1 SGHDN, CDR2 FVKESK. This CDR3 is CASSQRTGGPNSPLHF. CDR3 bases read: TGTGCCAGCAGCCAACGGACAGGGGGACCAAATTCACCC.

CDR3 bases read: TGTGCCACCGGTAACGGACAGGGAAGGGTTGGC. This gives the protein CATGNGQGRVG. The whole CDR3 region reads CATGNGQGRVGYTF. V and J are TRBV5-6 and TRBJ1-2; 8 positions agree with TRBD1. The read terminates 3 residues before the CDR3 end, so the remaining end is supplied by the germline J gene. Germline trimming cut 9 bases from V and 7 bases from J; bases unmatched to any gene: 14. This CDR3 comprises 14 residues. CDR1 is SGHDT, CDR2 YYEEEE, per germline.

Of note for this clone: The CDR3 end falls 3 residues outside the read, so it is completed with the germline J gene. This chain links TRBV5-1 with TRBJ2-7; TRBD2 is a possible D gene (7 bases). Germline V gene data show CDR1 as SGHRS and CDR2 as YFSETQ. With 5 bases removed from V and 2 bases from J, the gap between germline ends came to 14 bases. The CDR3 runs 14 residues. The CDR3 here is CASRGGAKTYEQYF. The covered CDR3 bases are TGCGCCAGCAGGGGGGGGGCGAAGACCTACGAG.

About this clone: The sequenced fragment ends 3 residues before the CDR3 boundary, so the rest is inferred from the germline J gene. This sequence joins TRBV7-8 and TRBJ2-1, with 8 bases identical to TRBD2. The CDR3 is 15 residues long. Germline V lookup: CDR1 SGHVS, CDR2 FQNEAQ. V dropped 5 bases and J dropped 0; count of bases not matched to a gene: 3. CDR3 DNA (partial): TGTGCCAGCAGCCTCAGCGGGAGCTCCTACAATGAG. Translation gives CASSLSGSSYNE. The full CDR3 reads CASSLSGSSYNEQFF.

To note about this clone: The read stops 3 residues short of the end of the CDR3; the missing end is completed from the germline J gene. V usage is TRBV28 and J usage is TRBJ1-2; 8 positions agree with TRBD1. Germline V CDR1 and CDR2: MDHEN, SYDVKM. The CDR3 extends over 12 amino acids. CDR3 DNA, as far as it was read: TGTGCCAGCAGACCGACAGGGGTGGGC. This sequence encodes CASRPTGVG. The whole CDR3 reads CASRPTGVGYTF.

The part of the CDR3 DNA that was read is TGTGCCAGCTCATCAGTCACAGATACG. Its translation: CASSSVTDT. The complete CDR3 protein is CASSSVTDTQYF. The gene calls are TRBV18 and TRBJ2-3; D call uncertain. The read falls 3 residues short of the CDR3 end, and the missing part is taken from the germline J gene. V lost 5 bases, J lost 2 bases, and 5 bases lay in between. This CDR3 region has 12 residues. From germline, CDR1 is KGHSH and CDR2 LQKENI.

With regard to this clone: The CDR3 end falls 3 residues outside the read, so it is completed with the germline J gene. The chain is built from TRBV18 and TRBJ2-2; 9 bases match TRBD1. Germline assignment: CDR1 KGHSH and CDR2 LQKENI. This CDR3 contains 18 residues. V lost 3 bases and J lost 4; bases outside the gene matches: 12. The CDR3 DNA, read in part, is TGTGCCAGCTCACCGCCCTCCGGGACAGGGACAATCACCGGGGAG. Translating it yields CASSPPSGTGTITGE. The full CDR3 is CASSPPSGTGTITGELFF.

For this clone: The CDR3 extends 3 residues past the end of the read, so its final part is completed from the germline J gene. This chain uses TRBV7-9 with TRBJ2-1, with 9 bases aligning to TRBD1. There are 11 residues in the CDR3. With V trimmed by 8 bases and J by 9 bases, 2 bases remained unmatched. CDR1 and CDR2 from the germline V gene are SEHNR and FQNEAQ (reference sequence). Incomplete CDR3 DNA: TGTGCCAGCGGACAGGGGTCTGAG. Translating it yields CASGQGSE. The whole CDR3 reads CASGQGSEQFF. The whole variable domain, remainder taken from reference TRBV7-9 and TRBJ2-1, is DTGVSQNPRHKITKRGQNVTFRCDPISEHNRLYWYRQTLGQGPEFLTYFQNEAQLEKSRLLSDRFSAERPKGSFSTLEIQRTEQGDSAMYLCASGQGSEQFFGPGTRLTVL.

A word on this clone: The CDR3 end falls 3 residues outside the read, so it is completed with the germline J gene. At the DNA level, this CDR3 is encoded by other sequences in the same sample as well. The J gene is TRBJ2-7, the V gene TRBV30; 7 nucleotides match TRBD2. J gave up 2 bases and V 2 bases, and 6 bases lay outside the gene matches. Looked up from germline, CDR1 is GTSNPN and CDR2 is SVGIG (reference sequence). The CDR3 length is 14 residues. The DNA read from the CDR3 is TGTGCCTGGAGTTTTGGCGGGAGCACCTACGAG. It is translated as CAWSFGGSTYE. The whole CDR3 region reads CAWSFGGSTYEQYF.

About this clone: Coverage ceases 3 residues before the CDR3 finishes, and the germline J gene fills in the end. J is TRBJ1-5 and V is TRBV19, with D unclear. The V end lost 7 bases, the J end lost 5 bases, and 21 bases lay between the germline ends. Germline V gene lookup returns CDR1 LNHDA and CDR2 SQIVND (reference sequence). The CDR3 is 16 residues long. The sequenced CDR3 bases are TGTGCCAGTACCATGAGCGGGAACACGAGACATCAGCCC. Protein: CASTMSGNTRHQP. The full CDR3 sequence reads CASTMSGNTRHQPQHF.

In the case of this clone: Coverage ceases 3 residues before the CDR3 finishes, and the germline J gene fills in the end. The genes are TRBV19 and TRBJ2-2, with 8 bases identical to TRBD2. V lost 6 bases to trimming and J lost 4 bases; unmatched junction nucleotides: 7. The CDR3 contains 15 residues. Germline V CDR1 and CDR2: LNHDA, SQIVND (reference sequence). CDR3 sequence reads: CASRYSGKGTGELFF. CDR3 DNA, as far as it was read: TGTGCCAGTAGATATAGCGGGAAGGGCACCGGGGAG.

Worth noting for this clone: Read coverage stops 3 residues before the CDR3 terminus; the germline J gene supplies the remainder. The rearrangement links TRBV14 to TRBJ2-2, with TRBD2 matching 10 bases. Losses at the gene ends were 0 bases for V and 4 bases for J; bases not matched to a gene: 8. CDR3 size: 18 residues. The germline V gene has CDR1 SGHDN and CDR2 FVKESK. The part of the CDR3 DNA that was read is TGTGCCAGCAGCCAAGAGGGATCACTAGCGGGACTCACCGGGGAG. It codes for CASSQEGSLAGLTGE. The CDR3, in full, reads CASSQEGSLAGLTGELFF. The full variable domain, in which reference TRBV14 and TRBJ2-2 provide the parts outside the CDR3, is EAGVTQFPSHSVIEKGQTVTLRCDPISGHDNLYWYRRVMGKEIKFLLHFVKESKQDESGMPNNRFLAERTGGTYSTLKVQPAELEDSGVYFCASSQEGSLAGLTGELFFGEGSRLTVL.

The DNA read from the CDR3 is TGTGCCAGCTCACCGTCAGGTTTCAATCAGCCC. Translated, it gives CASSPSGFNQP. The entire CDR3 protein is CASSPSGFNQPQHF. The chain has TRBV18 and TRBJ1-5; D gene uncertain. The CDR3 is cut off 3 residues early in the read; its end comes from the germline J gene. This CDR3 is built from 14 residues. The germline V gene has CDR1 KGHSH and CDR2 LQKENI. Trimming removed 3 bases from V and 3 bases from J, with 9 bases in between.

In regard to this clone: The read is 3 residues too short to cover the CDR3 end, so that end is filled in from the germline J gene. The rearrangement uses TRBV12-3 or TRBV12-4 and TRBJ2-2; 8 bases line up with TRBD1. Germline trimming cut 3 bases from V and 5 bases from J; bases unmatched to any gene: 5. CDR3 size: 15 residues. This chain's CDR3 is CASSFGRGPTGELFF. CDR3 DNA, as far as it was read: TGTGCCAGCAGTTTCGGCAGGGGGCCAACCGGGGAG.

Turning to this clone: The read gets to within 3 residues of the CDR3 end, and the germline J gene fills in the rest. The J gene is TRBJ1-1, the V gene TRBV18; 7 bases fit TRBD1. CDR3 length: 15 residues. After removal of 2 bases from V and 3 bases from J, the junction contained 6 bases not matched to a gene. CDR1 and CDR2 from the germline V gene are KGHSH and LQKENI. CDR3 bases read: TGTGCCAGCTCACCATCTACAGGGGTGGACACTGAA. Translated, it gives CASSPSTGVDTE. The whole CDR3 sequence reads CASSPSTGVDTEAFF.

Points on this clone: The read finishes 3 residues shy of the CDR3 end, and the germline J gene is used to complete it. The V and J genes are TRBV20-1 and TRBJ2-7; 9 bases align to TRBD2. Germline lookup yields CDR1 DFQATT and CDR2 SNEGSKA (reference sequence). V trimming: 0 bases; J trimming: 2 bases; junction bases outside the gene matches: 2. The length of the CDR3 is 14 residues. The CDR3 protein is CSARDSGRPYEQYF. The covered CDR3 bases are TGCAGTGCTAGAGATAGCGGGAGACCCTACGAG.

Of note for this clone: The CDR3 goes on 3 residues after the read ends, and that part is filled in from the germline J gene. The chain joins TRBV7-9 to TRBJ2-7; D perhaps matches TRBD1 (5 bases). This CDR3 comprises 14 residues. Germline V gives CDR1 SEHNR, CDR2 FQNEAQ (reference sequence). Trimming stripped 2 bases from V and 2 bases from J, with 10 bases between. Partial CDR3 DNA: TGTGCCAGCAGCTTACAGGGATTTCCCTACGAG. This encodes CASSLQGFPYE. The complete CDR3 reads CASSLQGFPYEQYF.

As for this clone: The read terminates 3 residues before the CDR3 end, so the remaining end is supplied by the germline J gene. V is TRBV11-3 and J is TRBJ2-2; TRBD1 is a possible D gene (7 bases). V lost 5 bases and J lost 5, with 15 bases in between. This CDR3 has 15 amino acids. The germline V gene has CDR1 SGHNT and CDR2 YENEEA. CDR3: CASSADRAGTGELFF. The part of the CDR3 DNA that was read is TGTGCCAGCAGCGCCGACAGGGCGGGGACCGGGGAG.

In the case of this clone: The sequence runs out 3 residues before the end of the CDR3; the remainder is reconstructed from the germline J gene. The gene calls are TRBV6-2 or TRBV6-3 and TRBJ2-7; 7 bases fit TRBD2. This CDR3 is built from 16 residues. Germline-derived CDR1 and CDR2 are MNHEY and SVGEGT. Unmatched junction bases numbered 10, after V lost 2 bases and J lost 3 bases. The CDR3 sequence: CASSYIGGSASYEQYF. The CDR3 DNA, read in part, is TGTGCCAGCAGTTACATCGGCGGGAGTGCTAGCTACGAG.

In regard to this clone: The read falls 3 residues short of the CDR3 end, and the missing part is taken from the germline J gene. The chain joins TRBV28 to TRBJ2-5, with TRBD2 matching 7 bases. From germline, CDR1 is MDHEN and CDR2 SYDVKM. The ends lost 4 bases at V and 4 bases at J; junction bases unmatched: 6. The CDR3 totals 14 residues. CDR3 DNA, as far as it was read: TGTGCCAGCAGTTCCCCGGGGAGGGCAGAGACC. Encoded protein: CASSSPGRAET. Given in full, the CDR3 is CASSSPGRAETQYF.

In the case of this clone: The read terminates 3 residues before the CDR3 end, so the remaining end is supplied by the germline J gene. V gene TRBV7-3 combines with J gene TRBJ2-1; 9 bases agree with TRBD2. CDR3 length: 15 amino acids. The V segment lost 3 bases and the J segment 4 bases; nucleotides outside the gene matches: 4. The V gene's germline CDR1 is SGHTA and CDR2 FQGTGA. CDR3: CASSFVAGEYNEQFF. The sequenced CDR3 bases are TGTGCCAGCAGCTTCGTAGCGGGGGAGTACAATGAG.